This section outlines one TCR beta chain sequence together with its context. The V and J ends lost 8 bases and 8 bases, in that order; junction bases with no gene match: 12. Germline values: CDR1 MNHNS, CDR2 SASEGT. This CDR3 is built from 14 residues. Primers for the PCR totalled 60 Vbeta and 13 Jbeta. Only in-frame clones appear in the TCRdb table, and some are missing; sequencing was by immunoSEQ multiplex PCR. The repertoire holds about 110,000 clones, around 74% seen once, with around 4.8% in the top ten. This entry is derived from a study of cytomegalovirus exposure and HLA in healthy donors. The receptor's source is a young man in good health and CMV-seropositive. Sample: PBMCs. J is TRBJ2-1 and V is TRBV6-1; 7 bases fit TRBD2. The CDR3 DNA follows: TGTGCCAGCGCCTCTAGCGGTGACGGGCATGAGCAGTTCTTC. It yields the protein CASASSGDGHEQFF.